This T cell receptor (beta chain) is drawn from a study of PD-1 blockade in classical Hodgkin lymphoma. This clone is deemed medium-sized (0.01 to 0.1%). Its target is unknown. TCRdb's copy holds only in-frame clones and misses some; the assay was immunoSEQ multiplex PCR. The sample lists around 30,000 clones, roughly 70% seen once, with around 15% in the top ten. Every patient was affected by relapse after autologous stem cell transplantation, while exposure to brentuximab vedotin was not uniform. Best responses were complete response, partial response or progressive disease. Study-wide results and caveats: With CD4+ cells, TCR diversity rose significantly by C4D1, but not with CD8+ cells.

Germline V CDR1 and CDR2: MNHEY, SMNVEV (reference sequence). Deletions cut 8 bases from V and 5 bases from J, with 16 bases between. This CDR3 is built from 14 residues. This chain joins TRBV27 and TRBJ1-5; D gene uncertain. This sequence was found in a human donor with classical Hodgkin lymphoma. Specimen: peripheral blood mononuclear cells (PBMCs), collected before the second cycle of nivolumab. CDR3 DNA sequence: TGTGCCAGCTCTCCTCAAGGTTCGTATCAGCCCCAGCATTTT. Translating gives CASSPQGSYQPQHF.